Listed below are T cell receptor beta chains from one sample, sequenced in a study of response to subunit inactivated influenza vaccine. TCRdb redid the calling of the RT-PCR reads with MiXCR, one entry per CDR3 protein. The sample has around 480,000 distinct CDR3 sequences, 15% to 20% seen once. Sample: CD4+ T cells sorted from PBMCs, taken roughly 24 months after vaccination. All receptors derive from a man aged 50 to 69 who received an inactivated influenza vaccine. Each CDR3 is given with its conserved first and last residue. The D gene is left open where the match is weak. Some rows mark clone size as missing; the rest say once, few, many or name a class of expanded clone.

TGTGCCAGCAGTTTATTTCAGAGCACAGATACGCAGTATTTT,CASSLFQSTDTQYF,.,14,TRBV27,TRBJ2-3,many
TGTGCCAGCAGTCGTGACAGGGCCTCTGGAAACACCATATATTTT,CASSRDRASGNTIYF,TRBD1,15,TRBV12-3/TRBV12-4,TRBJ1-3,many
TGTGCCAGCAGCCATCACAGGACATTCGGGTCTGGGGCCAACGTCCTGACTTTC,CASSHHRTFGSGANVLTF,.,18,TRBV11-2,TRBJ2-6,.
TGTGCCAGCAGCTTCCGGACTAGCGGGGCACCAAACAATGAGCAGTTCTTC,CASSFRTSGAPNNEQFF,TRBD2,17,TRBV5-6,TRBJ2-1,few
TGTGCCAGCAGCTTAGCGATCAGGGAATCGGCCCAGTACTTC,CASSLAIRESAQYF,.,14,TRBV7-2,TRBJ2-5,few
TGTGCCATCAGCGTGGGACAGGGAGAGTATGGCTACACCTTC,CAISVGQGEYGYTF,TRBD1,14,TRBV10-3,TRBJ1-2,.
TGCAGTGCTAGAGATGGGACTGCAGGTACCGGGGAGCTGTTTTTT,CSARDGTAGTGELFF,.,15,TRBV20-1,TRBJ2-2,few
TGTGCCAGCAGTGGCGGGGCCTTATCCTCGAACACCGGGGAGCTGTTTTTT,CASSGGALSSNTGELFF,.,17,TRBV6-1,TRBJ2-2,few
TGTGCCAGCAGCCAAGCCGGGACCGAGTCCTACGAGCAGTACTTC,CASSQAGTESYEQYF,.,15,TRBV3-1,TRBJ2-7,few
TGTGCCAGCAGTTTAGTTGGGGCAGGCGAGCAGTACTTC,CASSLVGAGEQYF,.,13,TRBV12-3/TRBV12-4,TRBJ2-7,many
TGCGCCAGCAGCGTCTTAGCGGGGGGACATAGCACAGATACGCAGTATTTT,CASSVLAGGHSTDTQYF,TRBD2,17,TRBV10-2,TRBJ2-3,.
TGCGCCAGCAGCTCACAGGGGGCAGATACGCAGTATTTT,CASSSQGADTQYF,TRBD1,13,TRBV5-1,TRBJ2-3,many
TGTGCCACCAGTGGAGTTCGGGGGGGCTACAATGAGCAGTTCTTC,CATSGVRGGYNEQFF,TRBD2,15,TRBV24-1,TRBJ2-1,few
TGTGCCTGGAGTGTACAAATCATCGGGGAGCTGTTTTTT,CAWSVQIIGELFF,.,13,TRBV30,TRBJ2-2,few
TGTGCCATCAGTACCCAAGCTAACTATGGCTACACCTTC,CAISTQANYGYTF,.,13,TRBV10-3,TRBJ1-2,.
TGTGCCATCAGTCCCCCTGGACTAGCCATCTACGAGCAGTACTTC,CAISPPGLAIYEQYF,TRBD2,15,TRBV10-3,TRBJ2-7,few
TGTGCCAGCAGCCCCGGCGGTATCAATCAGCCCCAGCATTTT,CASSPGGINQPQHF,.,14,TRBV7-2,TRBJ1-5,few
TGTGCCAGCAAGATAACCGGGACAGGGTTTGGAAATGGCTACACCTTC,CASKITGTGFGNGYTF,TRBD1,16,TRBV6-2/TRBV6-3,TRBJ1-2,.